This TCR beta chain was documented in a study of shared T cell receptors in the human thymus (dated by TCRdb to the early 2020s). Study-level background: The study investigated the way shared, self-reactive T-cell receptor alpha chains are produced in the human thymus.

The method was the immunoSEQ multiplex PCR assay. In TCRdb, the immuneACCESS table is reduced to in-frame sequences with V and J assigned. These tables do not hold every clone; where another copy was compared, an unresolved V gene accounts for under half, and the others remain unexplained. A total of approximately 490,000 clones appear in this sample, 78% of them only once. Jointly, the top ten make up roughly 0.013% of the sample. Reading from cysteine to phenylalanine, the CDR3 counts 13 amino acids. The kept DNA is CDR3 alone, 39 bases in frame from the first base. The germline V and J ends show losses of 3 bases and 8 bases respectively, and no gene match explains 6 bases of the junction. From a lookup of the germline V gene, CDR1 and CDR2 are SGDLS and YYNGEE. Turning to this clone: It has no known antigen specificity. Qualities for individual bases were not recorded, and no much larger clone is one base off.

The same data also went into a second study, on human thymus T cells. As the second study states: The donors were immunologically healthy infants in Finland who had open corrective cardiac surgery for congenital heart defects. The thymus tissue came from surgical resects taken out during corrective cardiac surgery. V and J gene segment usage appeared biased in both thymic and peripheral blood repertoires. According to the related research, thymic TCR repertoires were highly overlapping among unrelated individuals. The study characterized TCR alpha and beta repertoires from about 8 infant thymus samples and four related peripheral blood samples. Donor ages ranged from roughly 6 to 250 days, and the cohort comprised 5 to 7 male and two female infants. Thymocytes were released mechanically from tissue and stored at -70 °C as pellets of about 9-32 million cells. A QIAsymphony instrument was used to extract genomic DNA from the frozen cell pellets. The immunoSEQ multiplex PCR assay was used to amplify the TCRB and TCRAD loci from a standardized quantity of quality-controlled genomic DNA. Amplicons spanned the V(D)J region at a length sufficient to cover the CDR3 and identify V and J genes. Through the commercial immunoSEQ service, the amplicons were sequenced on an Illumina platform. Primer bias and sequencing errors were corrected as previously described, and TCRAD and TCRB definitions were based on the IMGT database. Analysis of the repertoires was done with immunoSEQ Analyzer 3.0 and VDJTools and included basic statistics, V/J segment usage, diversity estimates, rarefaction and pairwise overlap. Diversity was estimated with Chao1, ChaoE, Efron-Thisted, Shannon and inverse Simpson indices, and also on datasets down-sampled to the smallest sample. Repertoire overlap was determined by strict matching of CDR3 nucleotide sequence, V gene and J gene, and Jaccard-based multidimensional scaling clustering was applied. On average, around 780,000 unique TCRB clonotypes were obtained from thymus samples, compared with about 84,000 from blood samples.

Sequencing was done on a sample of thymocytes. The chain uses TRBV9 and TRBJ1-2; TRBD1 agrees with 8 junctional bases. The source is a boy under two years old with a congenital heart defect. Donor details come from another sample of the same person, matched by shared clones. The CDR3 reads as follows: CASSGRTGKGYTF. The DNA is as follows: TGTGCCAGCAGCGGCCGGACAGGGAAAGGCTACACCTTC.